Included here is one T cell receptor (beta chain) sequence, with context. This entry belongs to a study of blood T cell repertoires in COVID-19. Assay: immunoSEQ multiplex PCR; the TCRdb copy retains only in-frame clones and omits some. The table includes 43,000 or so clones, about 91% detected once. Sample: peripheral blood. This clonotype originated in a man aged 60-69 years with active COVID-19.

CDR3 in amino acids: CASSSTEDSGNTIYF. In DNA, the CDR3 is TGTGCCAGCAGCTCGACTGAGGACTCTGGAAACACCATATATTTT. The chain carries TRBV3-1 (or the pseudogene TRBV3-2) and TRBJ1-3; D is undetermined. Germline loops: CDR1 LGHDT, CDR2 YNNKEL (reference sequence). This CDR3 is 15 amino acids long. V dropped 5 bases and J dropped 0 bases, with 11 bases sitting between them.